The count of the clone carrying this T cell receptor beta chain is one. CDR1 and CDR2 (germline): SGDLS, YYNGEE. V gave up 5 bases and J gave up 1 base, with 12 bases separating them. The CDR3 has 14 residues. This specimen comes from a study of T cell changes during pregnancy in multiple sclerosis. Assay: immunoSEQ multiplex PCR; the TCRdb copy retains only in-frame clones and omits some. This sample has 40,000 to 55,000 clones, with around 92% found just once. The chain has TRBV9 and TRBJ1-1, with D tentatively TRBD1 (5 bases). This specimen consisted of CD8+ T cells from peripheral blood mononuclear cells, obtained after pregnancy. The source of this sequence is a female donor with multiple sclerosis, enrolled in a pregnancy study. The CDR3 protein is CASRGGGANTEAFF. CDR3 sequence (DNA): TGTGCCAGCAGGGGGGGAGGGGCGAACACTGAAGCTTTCTTT.